The sequence of this T cell receptor (beta chain) was determined in a study of human T cells and chemical hapten exposure. The wider study: Across its 20 to 30 weeks, the study gave patients weekly diphenylcyclopropenone doses to the scalp. Enrolled patients were predominantly female and had alopecia areata, totalis or universalis.

In this sample, this clonotype turned up a few times. Its antigen is not known. Notes on the study in general: TCRs at a frequency above 1 in 1000 stayed unchanged with DPC sensitization.

TCRdb reprocessed the RACE reads via MiXCR and lists one record per CDR3 protein. The data show some 300,000 distinct CDR3 sequences, approximately 5% seen once. Time point defined: pre-sensitization, week 0. Treatment: therapeutic diphenylcyclopropenone sensitization with weekly scalp DPC. It was from unfractionated whole blood that total RNA was extracted. The CDR3 is 16 amino acids. The V gene lost 1 base and the J gene lost 2 bases, with 11 bases spanning the gap. Germline V gene sequence: CDR1 SEHNR, CDR2 FQNEAQ (reference sequence). The source material was whole blood, sampled in connection with sensitization to the hapten diphenylcyclopropenone (DPC). The rearrangement uses TRBV7-9 and TRBJ2-2, with D possibly matching TRBD1 (6 bases). This receptor was obtained from a young woman with alopecia areata. Some clones in this sample may be carry-over from other donors' samples. In DNA, the CDR3 is TGTGCCAGCAGCTTAGGCAGGGGACGAAACACCGGGGAGCTGTTTTTT. Translated: CASSLGRGRNTGELFF.